This T cell receptor beta chain is from a study of T cell responses to AZD1222 COVID-19 vaccine. At the level of the study: Pooling of second doses given at about 4 or about 12 weeks was done. General study results and limits: The study reported that nearly half of spike-specific TCRs target unmutated variant regions. Repertoire samples came only from after the peak T cell response.

The CDR3 covers 13 residues. Trimming removed 6 bases at V and 5 bases at J, with 10 bases between. CDR1 is WNHNN, CDR2 SYGVQD, per germline (reference sequence). The method was immunoSEQ multiplex PCR; TCRdb's version includes in-frame clones alone and lacks a portion of them. The sample has about 83,000 clones, 86% seen once. About this clone itself: What it binds is not known.

The TCR comes from an adult in good health. The rearrangement links TRBV10-1 to TRBJ2-2, with a possible D match to TRBD2 (5 bases). Sequences were derived from peripheral blood, sampled on day 0 of AZD1222 vaccination. The CDR3: CASRASRTGELFF. CDR3 DNA: TGCGCCAGCAGAGCTAGCAGAACCGGGGAGCTGTTTTTT.